The present TCR beta chain was sequenced within a study of identical twins. Notes on the study in general: Cord blood's abundant beta clonotypes had fewer insertions, unlike memory repertoires. The analysis was cross-sectional rather than longitudinal within donors. Twins shared beta out-of-frame sequences in excess, but this excess was weaker.

The length of the CDR3 is 19 residues. From germline, CDR1 is MGHDK and CDR2 SYGVNS. TCRdb reprocessed the 5' RACE reads with MiXCR, giving one entry per CDR3 protein. The profile covers roughly 1.6 million distinct CDR3 sequences, with around 29% appearing a single time and less than 0.35% taken by the ten largest. This clonotype was recorded a few times. Its antigen is unknown. Its ends do not fully match the called genes, so a read error is possible. Every one of the donors was a healthy Caucasian. The clonotype comes from a newborn girl in good health. Sequences were obtained from cord blood. This chain uses TRBV25-1 with TRBJ1-6; 7 bases fit TRBD1. The DNA of the CDR3 is TGTGCCAGCAGTGCACATCGACAGGGCTCTATTGGGGATCGATCACCCCCCCACTTT. It specifies CASSAHRQGSIGDRSPPHF.